This T cell receptor (beta chain) came from a study of regulatory T cells in long-lasting Graves disease. In this sample, this clonotype turned up a few times. The CDR3 is 14 amino acids. Trimming took 2 bases from V and 3 from J; bases not matched to a gene: 4. Germline values: CDR1 SGDLS, CDR2 YYNGEE. Documented time point: newly diagnosed GD, antithyroid drugs for less than 3 months. Following extraction of RNA from PBMCs, that RNA was used to make the TCR library. Sequencing libraries for TCR beta were prepared with iRepertoire HTBI primers and Arm-PCR of CDR3 regions. Using its own MiXCR run on the multiplex PCR reads, TCRdb lists one record per CDR3 protein. The table shows around 480,000 distinct CDR3 sequences, with about 16% occurring only once. These sequences were also reported in another study, on T cells in Graves' hyperthyroidism and ophthalmopathy.

This sample comprised peripheral blood mononuclear cells (PBMCs), obtained at new diagnosis, from a patient treated with antithyroid drugs. The gene calls are TRBV9 and TRBJ1-2, with 7 bases lining up with TRBD1. This sequence was found in a woman aged 35-60 years with Graves disease. CDR3 loop: CASSVDRVDYGYTF. The CDR3 coding sequence is TGTGCCAGCAGCGTTGACAGGGTCGACTATGGCTACACCTTC.